The TCR beta chain under discussion was sequenced for a study of cytomegalovirus exposure and HLA in healthy donors. Study details: Around 80 million unique TCR sequences came from HLA-typed donors in an early release.

This CDR3 comprises 13 residues. The ends lost 8 bases at V and 3 bases at J; junction bases unmatched: 5. CDR1 is KGHSH and CDR2 is LQKENI in the germline V gene. PCR was performed using 60 Vbeta and 13 Jbeta primers. Profiled with immunoSEQ multiplex PCR; TCRdb holds only in-frame clones, not every one. This table has about 160,000 clones, roughly 79% appearing once. Source material: PBMCs. The V and J genes are TRBV18 and TRBJ2-3; 7 bases agree with TRBD2. The TCR sequence derives from a woman aged 45-65 years in good health and CMV-seropositive. The CDR3 bases are TGTGCCAGCAGCGGGACCGGGACAGATACGCAGTATTTT. Translation gives CASSGTGTDTQYF. The whole variable domain, filled in from reference TRBV18 and TRBJ2-3, reads NAGVMQNPRHLVRRRGQEARLRCSPMKGHSHVYWYRQLPEEGLKFMVYLQKENIIDESGMPKERFSAEFPKEGPSILRIQQVVRGDSAAYFCASSGTGTDTQYFGPGTRLTVL.